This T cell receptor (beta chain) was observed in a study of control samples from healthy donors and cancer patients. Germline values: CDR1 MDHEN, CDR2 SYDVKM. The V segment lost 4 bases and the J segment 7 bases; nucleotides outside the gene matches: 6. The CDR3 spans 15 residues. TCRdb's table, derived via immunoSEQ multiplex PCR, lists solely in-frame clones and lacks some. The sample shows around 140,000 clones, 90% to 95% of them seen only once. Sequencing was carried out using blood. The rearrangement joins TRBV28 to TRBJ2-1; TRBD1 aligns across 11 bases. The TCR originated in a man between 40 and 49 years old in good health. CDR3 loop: CASSWGTGGENEQFF. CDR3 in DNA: TGTGCCAGCAGTTGGGGGACAGGGGGTGAGAATGAGCAGTTCTTC.